The text below deals with one T cell receptor (beta chain). Its antigen remains unknown. The data were obtained in a study of cytomegalovirus exposure and HLA in healthy donors. The study's findings and limits: Rarity characterized most TCR sequences, yet some public TCRs appeared in many donors. Only CMV serostatus was available as immune exposure information. Later on, an analysis tied around 17,000 TCR beta sequences to HLA alleles at 0.05 false discovery rate.

This CDR3 region has 15 residues. Germline CDR1 reads SGHTA; CDR2 reads FQGNSA. Trimming at V came to 5 bases and at J to 1 base, leaving 5 bases not matched to a gene. At collection, donors were nominally healthy, but unrecorded immune exposures were probable. PCR amplification relied on 60 Vbeta primers (plus 13 Jbeta primers). The data were produced by immunoSEQ multiplex PCR, yet TCRdb's version contains in-frame clones alone and is incomplete. The sample lists roughly 90,000 clones, around 84% seen once, with 2% in the top ten. The sequence derives from a young man in good health and CMV-seronegative. The chain recombines TRBV7-2 with TRBJ1-1; the match to TRBD1 covers 9 bases. Source material: PBMCs. DNA of the CDR3: TGTGCCAGCAGCCAACAGGGGGCTTGGAACACTGAAGCTTTCTTT. This codes for CASSQQGAWNTEAFF.